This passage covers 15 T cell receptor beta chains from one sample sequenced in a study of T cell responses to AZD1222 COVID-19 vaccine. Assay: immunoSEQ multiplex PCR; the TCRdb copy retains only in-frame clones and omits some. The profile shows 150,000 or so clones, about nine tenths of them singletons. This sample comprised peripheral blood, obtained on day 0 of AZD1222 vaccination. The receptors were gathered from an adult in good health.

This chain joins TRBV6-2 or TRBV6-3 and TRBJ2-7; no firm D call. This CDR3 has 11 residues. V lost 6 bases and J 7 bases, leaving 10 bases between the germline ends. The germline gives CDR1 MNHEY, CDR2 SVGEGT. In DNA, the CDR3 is TGTGCCAGCAGCAAAAGGTGGGAGCAGTACTTC. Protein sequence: CASSKRWEQYF.

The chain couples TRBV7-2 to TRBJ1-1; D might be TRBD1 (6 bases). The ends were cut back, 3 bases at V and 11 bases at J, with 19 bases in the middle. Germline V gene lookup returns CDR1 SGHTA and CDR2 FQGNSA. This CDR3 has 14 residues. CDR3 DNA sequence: TGTGCCAGCAGCTTGGACGGGACAACTCTCCCGGCTTTCTTT. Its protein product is CASSLDGTTLPAFF.

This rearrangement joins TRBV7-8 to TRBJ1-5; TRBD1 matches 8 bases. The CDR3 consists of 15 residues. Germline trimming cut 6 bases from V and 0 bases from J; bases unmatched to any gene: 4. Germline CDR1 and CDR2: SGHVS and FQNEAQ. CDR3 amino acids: CASRSGQASNQPQHF. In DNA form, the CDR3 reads TGTGCCAGCAGGTCGGGACAGGCTAGCAATCAGCCCCAGCATTTT.

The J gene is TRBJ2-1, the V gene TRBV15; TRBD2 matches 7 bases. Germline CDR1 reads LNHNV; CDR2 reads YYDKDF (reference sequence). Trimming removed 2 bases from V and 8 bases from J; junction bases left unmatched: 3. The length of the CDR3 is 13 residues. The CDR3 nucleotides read TGTGCCACCAGCAGAATTGGGGGGGATGAGCAGTTCTTC. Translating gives CATSRIGGDEQFF.

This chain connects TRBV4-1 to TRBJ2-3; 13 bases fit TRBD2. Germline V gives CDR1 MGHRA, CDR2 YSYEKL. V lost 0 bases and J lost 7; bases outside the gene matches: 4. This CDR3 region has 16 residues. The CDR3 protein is CASSQELAGGPYTQYF. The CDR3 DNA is TGCGCCAGCAGCCAAGAACTAGCGGGAGGGCCGTATACGCAGTATTTT.

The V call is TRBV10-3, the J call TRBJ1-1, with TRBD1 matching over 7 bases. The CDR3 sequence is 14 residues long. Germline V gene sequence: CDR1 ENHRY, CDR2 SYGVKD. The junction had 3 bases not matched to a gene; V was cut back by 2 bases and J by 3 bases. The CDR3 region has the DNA TGTGCCATCAGTGAGACAGGGGAGGACACTGAAGCTTTCTTT. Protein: CAISETGEDTEAFF.

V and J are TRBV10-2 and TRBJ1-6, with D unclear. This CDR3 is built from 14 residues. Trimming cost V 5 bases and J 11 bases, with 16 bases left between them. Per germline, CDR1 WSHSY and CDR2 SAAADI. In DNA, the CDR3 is TGCGCCAGCAGTATGGGGTTTGATTCGACACCCCTCCACTTT. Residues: CASSMGFDSTPLHF.

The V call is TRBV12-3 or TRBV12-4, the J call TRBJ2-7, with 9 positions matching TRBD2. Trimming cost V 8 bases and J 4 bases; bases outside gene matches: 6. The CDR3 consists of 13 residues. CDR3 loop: CASQLAGHYEQYF. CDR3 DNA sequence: TGTGCCAGCCAGCTAGCGGGACATTACGAGCAGTACTTC.

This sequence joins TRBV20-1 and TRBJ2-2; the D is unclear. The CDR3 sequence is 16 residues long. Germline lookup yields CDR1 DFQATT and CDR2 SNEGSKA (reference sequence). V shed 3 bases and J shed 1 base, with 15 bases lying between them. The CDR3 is CSASVSWYMNTGELFF. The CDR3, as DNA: TGCAGTGCTAGTGTGAGTTGGTACATGAACACCGGGGAGCTGTTTTTT.

Written as DNA, the CDR3 is TGTGCCAGCGTCTTTCAGAACACTGAAGCTTTCTTT. This sequence encodes CASVFQNTEAFF. The chain links TRBV28 to TRBJ1-1; no firm D call. With 8 bases removed from V and 1 base from J, the gap between germline ends came to 8 bases. CDR1 and CDR2 from the germline V gene are MDHEN and SYDVKM. The length of the CDR3 is 12 residues.

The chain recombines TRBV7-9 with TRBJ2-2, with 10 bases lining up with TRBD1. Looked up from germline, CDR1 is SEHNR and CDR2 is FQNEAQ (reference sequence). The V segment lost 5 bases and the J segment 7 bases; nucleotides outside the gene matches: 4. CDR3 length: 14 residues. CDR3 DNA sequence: TGTGCCAGCAGCACTCGGACAGGGGGCGGGGAGCTGTTTTTT. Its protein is CASSTRTGGGELFF. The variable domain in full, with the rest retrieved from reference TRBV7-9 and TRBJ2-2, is DTGVSQNPRHKITKRGQNVTFRCDPISEHNRLYWYRQTLGQGPEFLTYFQNEAQLEKSRLLSDRFSAERPKGSFSTLEIQRTEQGDSAMYLCASSTRTGGGELFFGEGSRLTVL.

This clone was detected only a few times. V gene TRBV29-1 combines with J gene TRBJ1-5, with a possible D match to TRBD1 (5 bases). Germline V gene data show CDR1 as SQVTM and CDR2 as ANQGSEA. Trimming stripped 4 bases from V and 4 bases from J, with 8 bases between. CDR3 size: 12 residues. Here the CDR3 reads CSVAEGNQPQHF. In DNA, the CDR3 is TGCAGCGTTGCAGAGGGGAATCAGCCCCAGCATTTT. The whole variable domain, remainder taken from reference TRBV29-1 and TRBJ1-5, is SAVISQKPSRDICQRGTSLTIQCQVDSQVTMMFWYRQQPGQSLTLIATANQGSEATYESGFVIDKFPISRPNLTFSTLTVSNMSPEDSSIYLCSVAEGNQPQHFGDGTRLSIL.

The CDR3 is CASSFGLAGGGTDTQYF. The CDR3 DNA is TGTGCCAGCAGCTTCGGACTAGCGGGAGGTGGCACAGATACGCAGTATTTT. V gene TRBV7-8 combines with J gene TRBJ2-3; 14 bases are shared with TRBD2. In germline, CDR1 is SGHVS, CDR2 FQNEAQ. The CDR3 runs to 17 residues. The V segment lost 3 bases and the J segment 1 base; nucleotides outside the gene matches: 3.

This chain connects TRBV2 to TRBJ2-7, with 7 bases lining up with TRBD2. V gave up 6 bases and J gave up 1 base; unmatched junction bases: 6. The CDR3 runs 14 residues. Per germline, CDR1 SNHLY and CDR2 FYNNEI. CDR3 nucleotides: TGTGCCAGCAGATTGGGACTACTATCCTACGAGCAGTACTTC. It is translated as CASRLGLLSYEQYF.

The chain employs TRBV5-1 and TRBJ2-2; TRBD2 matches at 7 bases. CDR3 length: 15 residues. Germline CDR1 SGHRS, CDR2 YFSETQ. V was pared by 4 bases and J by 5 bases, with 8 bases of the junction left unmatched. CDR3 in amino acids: CASSLLAGPTGELFF. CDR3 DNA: TGCGCCAGCAGCCTCTTAGCGGGTCCGACCGGGGAGCTGTTTTTT.